This T cell receptor (beta chain) was found in a study of T cells in Graves' hyperthyroidism and ophthalmopathy. This clonotype was recorded at least ten times. The germline V and J ends were trimmed by 1 base and 4 bases, with 13 bases remaining between them. Germline V CDR1 and CDR2: SEHNR, FQNEAQ (reference sequence). This CDR3 has 15 amino acids. Amplification yielded TCR beta CDR3 regions, with RNA transcripts as the source. The TCR CDR3 was amplified in a first-round RT-PCR using the HTBI primer set. TCRdb fed the multiplex PCR reads into MiXCR, producing one record per CDR3 protein. The sample yields fewer than 600,000 distinct CDR3 sequences, 14% seen once.

The sequence came from a woman between 40 and 50 years old with Graves' hyperthyroidism. The material sequenced was blood. This chain joins TRBV7-9 and TRBJ1-1; D possibly corresponds to TRBD1 (6 bases). The CDR3: CASSLEGGRFTEAFF. DNA of the CDR3: TGTGCCAGCAGCTTAGAAGGGGGGCGCTTCACTGAAGCTTTCTTT.